The 27 T cell receptor beta chains reported below all come from one sample, sequenced in a study of vaccination effects on CD4 cells after COVID-19. Antigen specificity for these receptors is unknown. Here immunoSEQ multiplex PCR was the method, and the copy in TCRdb shows in-frame clones only, minus some. This table has fewer than 35,000 clones, approximately 70% appearing once. Isolation of CD4+ T cells took place after more than 9 days of culture. The source material was CD4+ T cells from PBMCs cultured without peptide, sampled before COVID-19 vaccination. Receptors were obtained from a human donor who received a COVID-19 vaccine.

In this sample, this clone turned up a few times. The chain uses TRBV6-5 and TRBJ1-2; D may be TRBD1 (5 bases). The germline CDR1 and CDR2 sequences are MNHEY and SVGAGI. This CDR3 has 13 amino acids. Trimming left V 6 bases short and J 8 bases short, with 16 bases between. The CDR3 sequence is CASSPGGVHGYTF. The CDR3 region has the DNA TGTGCCAGCAGCCCCGGGGGGGTGCACGGCTACACCTTC.

The genes are TRBV10-2 and TRBJ1-1, with D unresolved. The CDR3 extends over 15 amino acids. In germline, CDR1 is WSHSY, CDR2 SAAADI. Trimming cost V 0 bases and J 0 bases, with 8 bases left between them. CDR3: CASSESSQMNTEAFF. The DNA of the CDR3 is TGCGCCAGCAGTGAGTCCTCGCAAATGAACACTGAAGCTTTCTTT.

This clone was counted only a few times. The chain is built from TRBV3-1 (or the pseudogene TRBV3-2) and TRBJ1-2; D is unclear. Germline CDR1 is LGHDT and CDR2 is YNNKEL (reference sequence). Trimming shortened V by 2 bases and J by 4 bases, and 17 bases separated the two germline ends. CDR3 length: 16 amino acids. The CDR3 loop is CASSQPSGVTSYGYTF. CDR3 coding DNA: TGTGCCAGCAGCCAACCGTCAGGAGTTACGAGCTATGGCTACACCTTC.

This clone has a handful of counts. This chain joins TRBV5-4 and TRBJ1-1, with 7 bases matching TRBD1. CDR3 length: 14 residues. The ends lost 0 bases at V and 5 bases at J; junction bases unmatched: 4. From germline, CDR1 is SGHNT and CDR2 YYREEE (reference sequence). As DNA, the CDR3 is TGTGCCAGCAGCTTGGGTTCAGGGGGTACTGAAGCTTTCTTT. Its translation: CASSLGSGGTEAFF.

The chain recombines TRBV2 with TRBJ1-4, with D unclear. Germline CDR1 SNHLY, CDR2 FYNNEI. The CDR3 consists of 12 residues. Trimming took 6 bases from V and 11 from J, leaving 13 bases between them. The CDR3 DNA sequence: TGTGCCAGCAGCAGAGACATTGTGAAACTGTTTTTT. Translated: CASSRDIVKLFF.

V is TRBV10-3 and J is TRBJ2-7; 8 bases match TRBD1. J gave up 3 bases and V 9 bases, and 1 base lay outside the gene matches. Per the germline V gene, CDR1 is ENHRY and CDR2 is SYGVKD. The CDR3 has 11 amino acids. The DNA of the CDR3 is TGTGCCATACAGGGGGGCTACGAGCAGTACTTC. It encodes CAIQGGYEQYF.

This clone showed up just a few times. V and J are TRBV6-6 and TRBJ2-7; D possibly corresponds to TRBD1 (6 bases). The ends were cut back, 5 bases at V and 3 bases at J, with 8 bases in the middle. The CDR3 length is 12 residues. From germline, CDR1 is MNHNY and CDR2 SVGAGI (reference sequence). CDR3 sequence reads: CASSTTGYEQYF. In DNA, the CDR3 is TGTGCCAGCAGTACGACAGGCTACGAGCAGTACTTC.

The gene calls are TRBV19 and TRBJ1-3; unclear D gene. V was shortened by 1 base and J by 0 bases, with 10 bases between the two germline ends. This CDR3 region has 16 residues. Germline lookup yields CDR1 LNHDA and CDR2 SQIVND (reference sequence). The CDR3 is CASSIGSLISGNTIYF. The CDR3 DNA sequence: TGTGCCAGTAGTATAGGGAGCTTAATCTCTGGAAACACCATATATTTT.

This rearrangement joins TRBV7-9 to TRBJ2-1, with a tentative D call TRBD1 (5 bases). Trimming shortened V by 1 base and J by 5 bases, and 15 bases separated the two germline ends. The CDR3 contains 16 residues. CDR1 is SEHNR and CDR2 is FQNEAQ in the germline V gene (reference sequence). The CDR3 DNA is TGTGCCAGCAGCTTAGGGCAGGGAATCTCGGACAATGAGCAGTTCTTC. This codes for CASSLGQGISDNEQFF.

The CDR3, as DNA: TGTGCCAGCTCACCATACACCGAAGACGAGCAGTACTTC. The encoded protein is CASSPYTEDEQYF. The J gene is TRBJ2-7, the V gene TRBV18, with unresolved D. V was shortened by 2 bases and J by 5 bases, with 10 bases between the two germline ends. CDR3 length: 13 residues. The germline CDR1 and CDR2 sequences are KGHSH and LQKENI. Together with reference TRBV18 and TRBJ2-7, the CDR3 gives the full variable domain: NAGVMQNPRHLVRRRGQEARLRCSPMKGHSHVYWYRQLPEEGLKFMVYLQKENIIDESGMPKERFSAEFPKEGPSILRIQQVVRGDSAAYFCASSPYTEDEQYFGPGTRLTVT.

This clone appeared a few times. The V gene is TRBV15, the J gene TRBJ2-7; 8 bases are a match to TRBD1. Trimming cost V 0 bases and J 3 bases; bases outside gene matches: 4. Germline CDR1 and CDR2: LNHNV and YYDKDF (reference sequence). The CDR3 sequence is 15 residues long. CDR3 sequence reads: CATSRDLDRVYEQYF. The CDR3 region has the DNA TGTGCCACCAGCAGAGATCTGGACAGGGTCTACGAGCAGTACTTC.

This sequence joins TRBV12-5 and TRBJ1-1; 7 nucleotides line up with TRBD1. This CDR3 region has 15 residues. The germline V gene encodes CDR1 LGHNT and CDR2 FRNRAP. V lost 0 bases, J lost 3 bases, and 4 bases stayed unmatched. CDR3 sequence: CASGLVLGTDTEAFF. The DNA of the CDR3 is TGTGCTAGTGGTTTGGTACTTGGGACAGACACTGAAGCTTTCTTT.

The CDR3: CASRPTGGGNSPLHF. The CDR3 coding sequence is TGTGCCAGCAGACCAACAGGGGGCGGAAATTCACCCCTCCACTTT. This rearrangement joins TRBV27 to TRBJ1-6; 9 bases fit TRBD1. CDR1 MNHEY and CDR2 SMNVEV come from the germline V gene (reference sequence). V shed 6 bases, J shed 7 bases, and the junction held 7 bases outside the gene matches. This CDR3 is 15 amino acids long.

The chain recombines TRBV4-1 with TRBJ1-5; no clear D gene. Trimming pared 1 base from V and 3 bases from J, leaving 13 bases between. CDR3 length: 16 residues. Germline CDR1 is MGHRA and CDR2 is YSYEKL. CDR3 nucleotides: TGCGCCAGCAGCCAAGTCAACAGACCTTACAATCAGCCCCAGCATTTT. This gives the protein CASSQVNRPYNQPQHF.

By share, this clone counts as medium-sized. The rearrangement links TRBV5-4 to TRBJ1-4; 7 bases agree with TRBD1. The germline V gene encodes CDR1 SGHNT and CDR2 YYREEE (reference sequence). V gave up 3 bases and J gave up 10 bases; unmatched junction bases: 9. The CDR3 is 14 amino acids. The CDR3 loop is CASSSTGDSGKLFF. The DNA for the CDR3 is TGTGCCAGCAGCTCCACAGGGGATAGCGGAAAACTGTTTTTT.

This clone was found a few times. This sequence joins TRBV5-1 and TRBJ2-1, with D unclear. CDR1 is SGHRS, CDR2 YFSETQ, per germline. The CDR3 totals 11 residues. Trimming shortened V by 2 bases and J by 7 bases, and 4 bases separated the two germline ends. CDR3 protein: CASSFRNEQFF. The CDR3 region has the DNA TGCGCCAGCAGCTTTCGGAATGAGCAGTTCTTC.

This clone showed up just a few times. The chain combines TRBV4-1 with TRBJ2-2, with 7 bases aligning to TRBD2. This CDR3 region has 17 residues. Germline CDR1 reads MGHRA; CDR2 reads YSYEKL. V lost 2 bases to trimming and J lost 1 base; unmatched junction nucleotides: 7. The CDR3 sequence: CASSQRVAGVNTGELFF. CDR3 nucleotides: TGCGCCAGCAGCCAAAGGGTCGCGGGGGTGAACACCGGGGAGCTGTTTTTT.

The chain employs TRBV6-4 and TRBJ1-3; 7 nucleotides match TRBD1. Trimming cost V 2 bases and J 2 bases; bases outside gene matches: 6. The CDR3 totals 16 residues. Germline CDR1 is MRHNA and CDR2 is SNTAGT. The CDR3 sequence: CASSDPGQPTGNTIYF. CDR3 sequence (DNA): TGTGCCAGCAGTGACCCGGGACAGCCGACTGGAAACACCATATATTTT.

There are a few counts of this clone. V usage is TRBV30 and J usage is TRBJ2-1; 8 positions match TRBD1. Per the germline V gene, CDR1 is GTSNPN and CDR2 is SVGIG (reference sequence). The CDR3 is 16 residues long. J lost 6 bases, V lost 0 bases, and 10 bases had no gene match. CDR3 nucleotides: TGTGCCTGGAGTGTCCCTATGGGACAGGTAACCAATGAGCAGTTCTTC. Protein product: CAWSVPMGQVTNEQFF.

This chain uses TRBV10-3 with TRBJ1-2; D is perhaps TRBD1 (5 bases). The length of the CDR3 is 14 residues. Germline CDR1 and CDR2: ENHRY and SYGVKD. V lost 7 bases, J lost 6 bases, and 18 bases lay in between. This CDR3 reads CAITNRTQGHGYTF. As DNA, the CDR3 is TGTGCCATCACGAATCGTACCCAGGGTCATGGCTACACCTTC.

V is TRBV10-2 and J is TRBJ2-2; D is perhaps TRBD1 (8 bases). The germline V and J ends were trimmed by 9 bases and 7 bases, with 18 bases remaining between them. The CDR3 has 14 residues. The germline V gene has CDR1 WSHSY and CDR2 SAAADI. The CDR3 here is CARTPTGEGGELFF. Written as DNA, the CDR3 is TGCGCCAGGACCCCGACAGGGGAGGGCGGGGAGCTGTTTTTT.

The genes are TRBV5-1 and TRBJ2-4; TRBD2 is a possible D gene (5 bases). This CDR3 is 13 amino acids long. In germline, CDR1 is SGHRS, CDR2 YFSETQ. V was cut by 3 bases and J by 8 bases, with 12 bases left in between. The CDR3 DNA sequence: TGCGCCAGCAGCTCCCCGGGGTTGGACATTCAGTACTTC. It is translated as CASSSPGLDIQYF.

The V call is TRBV5-1, the J call TRBJ2-7, with D possibly being TRBD2 (7 bases). V was shortened by 4 bases and J by 4 bases, with 18 bases between the two germline ends. The CDR3 sequence is 15 residues long. Germline CDR1 reads SGHRS; CDR2 reads YFSETQ. CDR3 sequence: CASSIIRGATYEQYF. For the CDR3, the DNA is TGCGCCAGCAGCATTATCCGGGGGGCCACTTACGAGCAGTACTTC.

The J gene is TRBJ1-1, the V gene TRBV27; D remains unclear. The germline gives CDR1 MNHEY, CDR2 SMNVEV (reference sequence). CDR3 length equals 13 residues. V lost 2 bases and J 1 base, leaving 5 bases between the germline ends. DNA of the CDR3: TGTGCCAGCAGTTTAAACGGGAACACTGAAGCTTTCTTT. This sequence encodes CASSLNGNTEAFF.

The chain combines TRBV18 with TRBJ1-3, with D hard to call. In germline, CDR1 is KGHSH, CDR2 LQKENI. Trimming pared 4 bases from V and 3 bases from J, leaving 10 bases between. The CDR3 runs 14 residues. CDR3 region: CASSRGLSGNTIYF. CDR3 sequence (DNA): TGTGCCAGCTCACGGGGTTTGAGTGGAAACACCATATATTTT.

V and J are TRBV3-1 (or the pseudogene TRBV3-2) and TRBJ2-7; 10 nucleotides align to TRBD1. The CDR3 has 14 residues. Looked up from germline, CDR1 is LGHDT and CDR2 is YNNKEL (reference sequence). V trimming: 4 bases; J trimming: 4 bases; junction bases outside the gene matches: 4. CDR3 loop: CASSPGQGVYEQYF. CDR3 in DNA: TGTGCCAGCAGCCCCGGACAGGGGGTGTACGAGCAGTACTTC.

V gene TRBV19 combines with J gene TRBJ1-3, with D unclear. There are 15 residues in the CDR3. The V end was cut by 3 bases, the J end by 4 bases, with 13 bases between. The V gene's germline CDR1 is LNHDA and CDR2 SQIVND (reference sequence). DNA for the CDR3: TGTGCCAGTAGTATTCACCTTTCGGAAGGAAACACCATATATTTT. It is translated as CASSIHLSEGNTIYF. The full variable domain, completed using reference TRBV19 and TRBJ1-3, is DGGITQSPKYLFRKEGQNVTLSCEQNLNHDAMYWYRQDPGQGLRLIYYSQIVNDFQKGDIAEGYSVSREKKESFPLTVTSAQKNPTAFYLCASSIHLSEGNTIYFGEGSWLTVV.